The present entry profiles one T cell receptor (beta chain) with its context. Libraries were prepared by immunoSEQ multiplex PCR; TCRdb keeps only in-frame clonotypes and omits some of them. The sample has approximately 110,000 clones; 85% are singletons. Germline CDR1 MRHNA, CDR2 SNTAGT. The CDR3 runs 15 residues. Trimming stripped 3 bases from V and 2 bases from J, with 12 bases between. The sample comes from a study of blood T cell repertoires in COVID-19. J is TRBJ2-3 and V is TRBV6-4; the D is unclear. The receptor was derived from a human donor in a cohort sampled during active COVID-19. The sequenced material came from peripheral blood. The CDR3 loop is CASSEGSLITDTQYF. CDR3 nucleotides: TGTGCCAGCAGTGAGGGTAGCTTGATCACAGATACGCAGTATTTT.